The next 20 T cell receptor beta chains were all read from a single sample in a study of shared clonotypes between healthy human individuals. Sequencing was performed with immunoSEQ multiplex PCR; in TCRdb, only in-frame clones are kept and a portion is missing. The sample includes hundreds of thousands of clones, around 75% of them seen just once. The specimen sequenced was PBMCs. The receptors stem from a woman aged 40 to 50 in good health. Some clones in this sample may be carry-over from other donors' samples.

This clone was picked up a small number of times. The V and J genes are TRBV29-1 and TRBJ2-1, with D unclear. Germline V gene data show CDR1 as SQVTM and CDR2 as ANQGSEA. With 5 bases removed from V and 3 bases from J, the gap between germline ends came to 5 bases. The CDR3 covers 11 residues. CDR3 region: CSVTDYNEQFF. For the CDR3, the DNA is TGCAGCGTTACAGACTACAATGAGCAGTTCTTC.

The J gene is TRBJ1-4, the V gene TRBV2; D gene unclear. CDR1 is SNHLY, CDR2 FYNNEI, per germline. V gave up 10 bases and J gave up 4 bases, with 10 bases separating them. The CDR3 consists of 12 residues. Written as DNA, the CDR3 is TGTGCCACCCGAACTTATAATGAAAAACTGTTTTTT. Its protein product is CATRTYNEKLFF.

The table lists this clone with a few counts. The V call is TRBV10-2, the J call TRBJ1-1; possibly TRBD1 for D (6 bases). The ends were cut back, 6 bases at V and 8 bases at J, with 13 bases in the middle. From germline, CDR1 is WSHSY and CDR2 SAAADI. CDR3 size: 12 residues. Here the CDR3 DNA reads TGCGCCAGCAGAGGGGGTGGGACAGAAGCTTTCTTT. Its protein product is CASRGGGTEAFF.

This chain joins TRBV14 and TRBJ2-3; possibly TRBD1 for D (6 bases). CDR1 and CDR2 (germline): SGHDN, FVKESK. The germline V and J ends were trimmed by 4 bases and 4 bases, with 9 bases remaining between them. This CDR3 comprises 13 residues. This chain's CDR3 is CASSRNRADTQYF. For the CDR3, the DNA is TGTGCCAGCAGCCGCAACAGGGCAGATACGCAGTATTTT. The full variable domain, in which reference TRBV14 and TRBJ2-3 provide the parts outside the CDR3, is EAGVTQFPSHSVIEKGQTVTLRCDPISGHDNLYWYRRVMGKEIKFLLHFVKESKQDESGMPNNRFLAERTGGTYSTLKVQPAELEDSGVYFCASSRNRADTQYFGPGTRLTVL.

CDR3 DNA: TGTGCCAGCAGTAGCGGACAAGAGACCCAGTACTTC. Translating it yields CASSSGQETQYF. The chain joins TRBV28 to TRBJ2-5; D is perhaps TRBD2 (5 bases). CDR1 and CDR2 from the germline V gene are MDHEN and SYDVKM. The CDR3 has 12 residues. The ends were cut back, 5 bases at V and 2 bases at J, with 6 bases in the middle.

V is TRBV6-5 and J is TRBJ1-2; D unresolved. The germline gives CDR1 MNHEY, CDR2 SVGAGI. This CDR3 region has 14 residues. Trimming took 2 bases from V and 7 from J, leaving 14 bases between them. The CDR3 loop is CASSYTNRRGGYTF. CDR3 coding DNA: TGTGCCAGCAGTTACACCAACCGCCGGGGTGGCTACACCTTC.

The chain uses TRBV27 and TRBJ2-1; a possible D gene is TRBD2 (5 bases). This CDR3 is 17 amino acids long. Germline assignment: CDR1 MNHEY and CDR2 SMNVEV (reference sequence). V lost 3 bases, J lost 2 bases, and 17 bases lay in between. The CDR3 spells CASSFPALAGAYNEQFF. DNA of the CDR3: TGTGCCAGCAGTTTCCCCGCTCTAGCCGGGGCCTACAATGAGCAGTTCTTC.

The V gene is TRBV7-2, the J gene TRBJ1-5, with D unclear. The CDR3 runs to 13 residues. Germline-derived CDR1 and CDR2 are SGHTA and FQGNSA. V was trimmed by 5 bases and J by 6 bases, leaving 11 bases between them. The CDR3 region has the DNA TGTGCCAGCAGCCCCCCGGGTGGTCAGCCCCAGCATTTT. Its translation: CASSPPGGQPQHF.

The rearrangement links TRBV15 to TRBJ2-1; the D is unclear. The ends were cut back, 6 bases at V and 4 bases at J, with 13 bases in the middle. Germline V gives CDR1 LNHNV, CDR2 YYDKDF (reference sequence). The CDR3 totals 14 residues. The CDR3 DNA reads as TGTGCCACCAGAGAAGGAGACCCTTACAATGAGCAGTTCTTC. Protein product: CATREGDPYNEQFF.

CDR3 sequence (DNA): TGTGCCAGCAGCTTGGAACAGGGCGGAAACACCATATATTTT. As protein: CASSLEQGGNTIYF. V and J are TRBV5-6 and TRBJ1-3, with D tentatively TRBD1 (6 bases). The germline V and J ends were trimmed by 0 bases and 4 bases, with 8 bases remaining between them. The CDR3 spans 14 residues. Germline CDR1 reads SGHDT; CDR2 reads YYEEEE. Based on the CDR3 plus reference TRBV5-6 and TRBJ1-3, the full variable domain is DAGVTQSPTHLIKTRGQQVTLRCSPKSGHDTVSWYQQALGQGPQFIFQYYEEEERQRGNFPDRFSGHQFPNYSSELNVNALLLGDSALYLCASSLEQGGNTIYFGEGSWLTVV.

V usage is TRBV5-6 and J usage is TRBJ1-1; D gene unclear. The ends were cut back, 1 base at V and 8 bases at J, with 6 bases in the middle. Germline V gene lookup returns CDR1 SGHDT and CDR2 YYEEEE. This CDR3 is built from 11 residues. The CDR3 sequence: CASSLREEAFF. The CDR3 bases are TGTGCCAGCAGCTTGAGAGAGGAAGCTTTCTTT.

A single count supports this clone. The V call is TRBV19, the J call TRBJ2-3, with a tentative D call TRBD2 (6 bases). This CDR3 has 15 residues. From germline, CDR1 is LNHDA and CDR2 SQIVND (reference sequence). Trimming shortened V by 9 bases and J by 2 bases, and 18 bases separated the two germline ends. For the CDR3, the DNA is TGTGCCAGCGGGACTTTGCACCGGACCACAGATACGCAGTATTTT. It encodes CASGTLHRTTDTQYF.

The chain uses TRBV28 and TRBJ2-5; 7 bases fit TRBD2. CDR1 MDHEN and CDR2 SYDVKM come from the germline V gene. The CDR3 sequence is 14 residues long. After removal of 1 base from V and 4 bases from J, the junction contained 3 bases not matched to a gene. In DNA form, the CDR3 reads TGTGCCAGCAGTTTATACGCGGGAGCAGAGACCCAGTACTTC. It translates to CASSLYAGAETQYF.

V gene TRBV19 combines with J gene TRBJ2-2; no firm D call. V was cut by 0 bases and J by 4 bases, with 12 bases left in between. The germline V gene encodes CDR1 LNHDA and CDR2 SQIVND (reference sequence). The CDR3 length is 16 residues. The DNA for the CDR3 is TGTGCCAGTAGTATAGATCGAGCGCCAGCCACCGGGGAGCTGTTTTTT. This gives the protein CASSIDRAPATGELFF.

This chain links TRBV29-1 with TRBJ2-2; tentatively, D is TRBD1 or TRBD2 (7 bases each). The CDR3 extends over 14 amino acids. With 7 bases removed from V and 6 bases from J, the gap between germline ends came to 18 bases. CDR1 SQVTM and CDR2 ANQGSEA come from the germline V gene. The CDR3, as DNA: TGCAGCGCCCAACCCAGGGGGGGATCCGGGGAGCTGTTTTTT. The encoded protein is CSAQPRGGSGELFF.

The CDR3 DNA sequence: TGTGCCAGTGGGTGGGTGGGGATCTCTGGAAACACCATATATTTT. Translation: CASGWVGISGNTIYF. The rearrangement joins TRBV28 to TRBJ1-3; D remains unclear. The CDR3 loop spans 15 amino acids. The V end lost 9 bases, the J end lost 0 bases, and 15 bases lay between the germline ends. Germline CDR1 reads MDHEN; CDR2 reads SYDVKM.

As to this clone: At one boundary the junction diverges from the germline segment, which might be a read error. The chain links TRBV7-2 to TRBJ2-5; TRBD1 matches 7 bases. The V gene's germline CDR1 is SGHTA and CDR2 FQGNSA. This CDR3 has 16 amino acids. The chain's CDR3 is CASSLGTGTALSVPNF. CDR3 DNA: TGTGCCAGCAGCTTGGGGACCGGGACAGCTTTATCAGTCCCCAACTTC.

The chain recombines TRBV7-2 with TRBJ2-3; TRBD2 agrees at 10 bases. The V segment lost 2 bases and the J segment 3 bases; nucleotides outside the gene matches: 2. The CDR3 has 15 residues. Germline V gene lookup returns CDR1 SGHTA and CDR2 FQGNSA. CDR3 region: CASSLQTSGTDTQYF. The CDR3 region has the DNA TGTGCCAGCAGCTTACAGACTAGCGGGACAGATACGCAGTATTTT.

V usage is TRBV4-1 and J usage is TRBJ1-1; D is ambiguous. Germline CDR1 MGHRA, CDR2 YSYEKL. The CDR3 loop spans 15 amino acids. V gave up 3 bases and J gave up 1 base, with 12 bases separating them. CDR3 amino acids: CASSHDLYPNTEAFF. CDR3 sequence (DNA): TGCGCCAGCAGCCACGACCTATACCCGAACACTGAAGCTTTCTTT.

The chain is built from TRBV5-1 and TRBJ2-7; 13 bases match TRBD2. The CDR3 has 16 residues. Trimming at V came to 2 bases and at J to 2 bases, leaving 4 bases not matched to a gene. Germline V gene lookup returns CDR1 SGHRS and CDR2 YFSETQ. DNA for the CDR3: TGCGCCAGCAGCTTCGGGACTAGCGGGGCTACCTACGAGCAGTACTTC. It translates to CASSFGTSGATYEQYF.